The 22 T cell receptor beta chains reported below all come from one sample, sequenced in a study of blood T cell repertoires in COVID-19. Clones were sequenced by immunoSEQ multiplex PCR, and TCRdb holds only the in-frame ones, with some missing. The repertoire has about 260,000 clones, 80% to 90% of them found once; the top ten carry just over 0.85%. Sequenced input: PBMCs or T cells enriched from blood (not recorded which). The origin of the receptors is a man between 45 and 60 years old who had been exposed to COVID-19.

The J gene is TRBJ2-1, the V gene TRBV5-6; maybe TRBD2 (6 bases). Deletions cut 5 bases from V and 0 bases from J, with 12 bases between. CDR3 length: 15 amino acids. Per germline, CDR1 SGHDT and CDR2 YYEEEE. The CDR3, as DNA: TGTGCCAGCAGACTGGAGGGATACTCCTACAATGAGCAGTTCTTC. Translation gives CASRLEGYSYNEQFF.

This clone has a handful of counts. The V gene is TRBV5-4, the J gene TRBJ2-1; 11 bases align to TRBD2. The CDR3 runs to 17 residues. Trimming took 0 bases from V and 3 from J; bases not matched to a gene: 5. The germline V gene has CDR1 SGHNT and CDR2 YYREEE (reference sequence). DNA for the CDR3: TGTGCCAGCAGCTTGGCTTCGACTAGCGGGAACTACAATGAGCAGTTCTTC. This encodes CASSLASTSGNYNEQFF.

The chain employs TRBV5-1 and TRBJ2-2, with D possibly matching TRBD2 (6 bases). Germline assignment: CDR1 SGHRS and CDR2 YFSETQ. The V gene lost 0 bases and the J gene lost 3 bases, with 9 bases spanning the gap. The CDR3 spans 15 residues. The CDR3 coding sequence is TGCGCCAGCAGCTTGGAGTTAGCGGACACCGGGGAGCTGTTTTTT. It codes for CASSLELADTGELFF.

This clone was recorded a few times. The V and J genes are TRBV6-5 and TRBJ2-3; possibly TRBD1 for D (5 bases). The CDR3 spans 12 residues. Trimming took 4 bases from V and 9 from J, leaving 11 bases between them. Per the germline V gene, CDR1 is MNHEY and CDR2 is SVGAGI. The CDR3 DNA follows: TGTGCCAGCAGTTTCACCTCAGGGACGCAGTATTTT. Amino acids: CASSFTSGTQYF.

This chain uses TRBV7-2 with TRBJ1-4; 9 nucleotides align to TRBD1. In germline, CDR1 is SGHTA, CDR2 FQGNSA. V lost 4 bases and J lost 11; bases outside the gene matches: 8. This CDR3 comprises 14 residues. The CDR3 DNA follows: TGTGCCAGCAGCTATGGACAGGGGATTAGTAAACTGTTTTTT. Amino acids: CASSYGQGISKLFF.

This clone came up a few times. CDR3 sequence (DNA): TGTGCCAGCAGCTTAGGAGGTGTTTCTGGAAACACCATATATTTT. Its translation: CASSLGGVSGNTIYF. The V and J genes are TRBV11-2 and TRBJ1-3; D gene unclear. Germline values: CDR1 SGHAT, CDR2 FQNNGV. V was shortened by 1 base and J by 1 base, with 8 bases between the two germline ends. CDR3 length equals 15 residues.

CDR3 residues: CASSWDRGRTGELFF. The CDR3, as DNA: TGTGCCAGCAGCTGGGACAGGGGTCGCACCGGGGAGCTGTTTTTT. This chain connects TRBV5-6 to TRBJ2-2; 10 positions agree with TRBD1. CDR3 length: 15 amino acids. Germline lookup yields CDR1 SGHDT and CDR2 YYEEEE. V shed 3 bases, J shed 4 bases, and the junction held 3 bases outside the gene matches.

The J gene is TRBJ1-1, the V gene TRBV28; 7 nucleotides line up with TRBD1. The CDR3 sequence is 14 residues long. The V segment lost 10 bases and the J segment 3 bases; nucleotides outside the gene matches: 11. Germline V gene sequence: CDR1 MDHEN, CDR2 SYDVKM. Here the CDR3 reads CATHPTGWDTEAFF. CDR3 nucleotides: TGTGCCACCCACCCGACAGGGTGGGACACTGAAGCTTTCTTT.

This chain links TRBV24-1 with TRBJ1-1; 7 bases match TRBD1. In germline, CDR1 is KGHDR, CDR2 SFDVKD. After removal of 2 bases from V and 3 bases from J, the junction contained 8 bases not matched to a gene. The CDR3 consists of 16 residues. In DNA, the CDR3 is TGTGCCACCAGTGATTCTAGTCCCAGGGGGGACACTGAAGCTTTCTTT. Translating it yields CATSDSSPRGDTEAFF.

This rearrangement joins TRBV11-3 to TRBJ2-2; 12 bases agree with TRBD2. The CDR3 runs to 16 residues. With V trimmed by 5 bases and J by 7 bases, 8 bases remained unmatched. In germline, CDR1 is SGHNT, CDR2 YENEEA. The CDR3 nucleotides read TGTGCCAGCAGCAAGCTAGCGGGAGGGCCCATCGGGGAGCTGTTTTTT. It encodes CASSKLAGGPIGELFF. The full variable domain, with the rest looked up from reference TRBV11-3 and TRBJ2-2, is EAGVVQSPRYKIIEKKQPVAFWCNPISGHNTLYWYLQNLGQGPELLIRYENEEAVDDSQLPKDRFSAERLKGVDSTLKIQPAELGDSAVYLCASSKLAGGPIGELFFGEGSRLTVL.

The CDR3 nucleotides are TGTGCCAGCAGCTTAGATCGGGGGGGCTCGCCTCAGTATTTT. Amino acid sequence: CASSLDRGGSPQYF. The chain carries TRBV11-3 and TRBJ2-3; 8 bases are shared with TRBD2. There are 14 residues in the CDR3. V trimming: 0 bases; J trimming: 12 bases; junction bases outside the gene matches: 8. Germline CDR1 SGHNT, CDR2 YENEEA.

The chain has TRBV24-1 and TRBJ2-7, with D maybe TRBD1 (6 bases). Per germline, CDR1 KGHDR and CDR2 SFDVKD. The CDR3 length is 13 residues. V was trimmed by 4 bases and J by 6 bases, leaving 12 bases between them. CDR3 nucleotides: TGTGCCACCAGTGAAACAGGGATGGTCGAGCAGTACTTC. Its translation: CATSETGMVEQYF.

The chain has TRBV24-1 and TRBJ1-1; TRBD1 agrees at 8 bases. J gave up 5 bases and V 5 bases, and 12 bases lay outside the gene matches. The length of the CDR3 is 16 residues. Germline assignment: CDR1 KGHDR and CDR2 SFDVKD. CDR3 DNA: TGTGCCACCAGTGGTGGGGCAGGGGGCGGTGGGACTGAAGCTTTCTTT. This gives the protein CATSGGAGGGGTEAFF.

The V call is TRBV5-5, the J call TRBJ2-3, with D possibly matching TRBD1 (6 bases). CDR1 SGHKS and CDR2 YYEKEE come from the germline V gene (reference sequence). Trimming took 4 bases from V and 2 from J, leaving 20 bases between them. The CDR3 totals 17 residues. The CDR3 nucleotides are TGTGCCAGCAGCCGCGCCAGAAGGACAGCCCCCACAGATACGCAGTATTTT. Its protein is CASSRARRTAPTDTQYF.

J is TRBJ2-5 and V is TRBV24-1; 10 bases agree with TRBD2. The CDR3 spans 16 residues. Germline assignment: CDR1 KGHDR and CDR2 SFDVKD. V shed 6 bases, J shed 3 bases, and the junction held 9 bases outside the gene matches. The CDR3 sequence is CATSNVAGGSKETQYF. The CDR3 nucleotides are TGTGCCACCAGTAATGTAGCGGGGGGCTCAAAAGAGACCCAGTACTTC.

The rearrangement links TRBV18 to TRBJ2-7; 7 nucleotides align to TRBD2. Germline V gene sequence: CDR1 KGHSH, CDR2 LQKENI. The junction had 7 bases not matched to a gene; V was cut back by 3 bases and J by 5 bases. This CDR3 comprises 14 residues. CDR3 sequence (DNA): TGTGCCAGCTCACCGACGGCGGGGGACCACGAGCAGTACTTC. Translating gives CASSPTAGDHEQYF.

V usage is TRBV5-1 and J usage is TRBJ2-6; the D gene is possibly TRBD2 (6 bases). In germline, CDR1 is SGHRS, CDR2 YFSETQ. This CDR3 spans 19 amino acids. Trimming stripped 0 bases from V and 2 bases from J, with 18 bases between. The CDR3 spells CASSLVSSAGSPGANVLTF. In DNA form, the CDR3 reads TGCGCCAGCAGCTTGGTTTCGAGTGCGGGATCTCCTGGGGCCAACGTCCTGACTTTC.

The chain combines TRBV7-9 with TRBJ2-5, with D possibly matching TRBD1 (6 bases). Germline V gene lookup returns CDR1 SEHNR and CDR2 FQNEAQ (reference sequence). CDR3 length: 16 amino acids. V lost 4 bases to trimming and J lost 4 bases, with 19 bases between them. Written as DNA, the CDR3 is TGTGCCAGCAGCTCTACCGGGACACCAATGGGAGAGACCCAGTACTTC. Amino acid sequence: CASSSTGTPMGETQYF.

The chain is built from TRBV28 and TRBJ2-5; 12 bases agree with TRBD2. After removal of 8 bases from V and 5 bases from J, the junction contained 6 bases not matched to a gene. There are 14 residues in the CDR3. The V gene's germline CDR1 is MDHEN and CDR2 SYDVKM. The CDR3 DNA sequence: TGTGCCAGCGGAACTAGCGGGAGGAGGGAGACCCAGTACTTC. Translating it yields CASGTSGRRETQYF.

The V call is TRBV25-1, the J call TRBJ1-2; TRBD1 agrees at 10 bases. Germline loops: CDR1 MGHDK, CDR2 SYGVNS. J was trimmed by 4 bases and V by 5 bases; bases with no gene match: 10. The length of the CDR3 is 16 residues. The CDR3 nucleotides are TGTGCCAGCAGTAGCCCGACAGGGGGCATTCCCTATGGCTACACCTTC. It yields the protein CASSSPTGGIPYGYTF.

A single count supports this clone. The chain recombines TRBV5-1 with TRBJ1-2; 7 nucleotides agree with TRBD1. V lost 1 base, J lost 4 bases, and 10 bases stayed unmatched. The CDR3 length is 16 residues. The V gene's germline CDR1 is SGHRS and CDR2 YFSETQ. The CDR3 loop is CASSLSVRGLSYGYTF. The CDR3 DNA follows: TGCGCCAGCAGCTTGTCGGTTAGGGGGCTGAGCTATGGCTACACCTTC.

The chain employs TRBV7-2 and TRBJ2-5, with 14 bases matching TRBD2. CDR3 length: 15 amino acids. CDR1 and CDR2 from the germline V gene are SGHTA and FQGNSA. V lost 2 bases and J lost 7; bases outside the gene matches: 3. The CDR3 DNA reads as TGTGCCAGCAGCTTAACGACTAGCGGGGGGGGGACCCAGTACTTC. Translated: CASSLTTSGGGTQYF.